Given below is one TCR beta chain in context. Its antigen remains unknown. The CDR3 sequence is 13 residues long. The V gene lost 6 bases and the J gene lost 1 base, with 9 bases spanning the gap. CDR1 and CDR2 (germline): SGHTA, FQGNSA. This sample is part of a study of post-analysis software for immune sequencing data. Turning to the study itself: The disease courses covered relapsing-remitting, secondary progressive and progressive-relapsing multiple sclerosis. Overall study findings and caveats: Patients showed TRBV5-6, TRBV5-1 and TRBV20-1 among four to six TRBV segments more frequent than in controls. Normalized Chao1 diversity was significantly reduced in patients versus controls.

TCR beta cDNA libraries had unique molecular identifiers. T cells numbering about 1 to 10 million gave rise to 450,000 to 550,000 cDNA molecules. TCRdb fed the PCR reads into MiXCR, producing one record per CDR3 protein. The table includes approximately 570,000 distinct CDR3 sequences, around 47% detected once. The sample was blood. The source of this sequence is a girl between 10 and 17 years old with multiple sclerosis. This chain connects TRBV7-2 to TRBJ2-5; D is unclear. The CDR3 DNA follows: TGTGCCAGCAGTACACCCACCCAAGAGACCCAGTACTTC. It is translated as CASSTPTQETQYF.